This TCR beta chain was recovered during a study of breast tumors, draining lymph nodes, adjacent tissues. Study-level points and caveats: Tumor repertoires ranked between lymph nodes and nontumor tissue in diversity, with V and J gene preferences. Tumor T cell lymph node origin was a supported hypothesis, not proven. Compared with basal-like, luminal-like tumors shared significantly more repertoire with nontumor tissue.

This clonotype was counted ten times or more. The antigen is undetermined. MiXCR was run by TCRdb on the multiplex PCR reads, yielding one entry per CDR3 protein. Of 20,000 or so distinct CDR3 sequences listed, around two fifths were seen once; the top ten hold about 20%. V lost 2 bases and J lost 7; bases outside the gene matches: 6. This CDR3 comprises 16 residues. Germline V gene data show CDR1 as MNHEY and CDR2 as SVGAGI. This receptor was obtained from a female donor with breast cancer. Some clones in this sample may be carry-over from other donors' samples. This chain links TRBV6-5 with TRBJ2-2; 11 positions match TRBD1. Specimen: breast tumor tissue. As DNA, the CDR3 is TGTGCCAGCAGTTACCTCGGACAGGGGGCGAACGGGGAGCTGTTTTTT. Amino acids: CASSYLGQGANGELFF.